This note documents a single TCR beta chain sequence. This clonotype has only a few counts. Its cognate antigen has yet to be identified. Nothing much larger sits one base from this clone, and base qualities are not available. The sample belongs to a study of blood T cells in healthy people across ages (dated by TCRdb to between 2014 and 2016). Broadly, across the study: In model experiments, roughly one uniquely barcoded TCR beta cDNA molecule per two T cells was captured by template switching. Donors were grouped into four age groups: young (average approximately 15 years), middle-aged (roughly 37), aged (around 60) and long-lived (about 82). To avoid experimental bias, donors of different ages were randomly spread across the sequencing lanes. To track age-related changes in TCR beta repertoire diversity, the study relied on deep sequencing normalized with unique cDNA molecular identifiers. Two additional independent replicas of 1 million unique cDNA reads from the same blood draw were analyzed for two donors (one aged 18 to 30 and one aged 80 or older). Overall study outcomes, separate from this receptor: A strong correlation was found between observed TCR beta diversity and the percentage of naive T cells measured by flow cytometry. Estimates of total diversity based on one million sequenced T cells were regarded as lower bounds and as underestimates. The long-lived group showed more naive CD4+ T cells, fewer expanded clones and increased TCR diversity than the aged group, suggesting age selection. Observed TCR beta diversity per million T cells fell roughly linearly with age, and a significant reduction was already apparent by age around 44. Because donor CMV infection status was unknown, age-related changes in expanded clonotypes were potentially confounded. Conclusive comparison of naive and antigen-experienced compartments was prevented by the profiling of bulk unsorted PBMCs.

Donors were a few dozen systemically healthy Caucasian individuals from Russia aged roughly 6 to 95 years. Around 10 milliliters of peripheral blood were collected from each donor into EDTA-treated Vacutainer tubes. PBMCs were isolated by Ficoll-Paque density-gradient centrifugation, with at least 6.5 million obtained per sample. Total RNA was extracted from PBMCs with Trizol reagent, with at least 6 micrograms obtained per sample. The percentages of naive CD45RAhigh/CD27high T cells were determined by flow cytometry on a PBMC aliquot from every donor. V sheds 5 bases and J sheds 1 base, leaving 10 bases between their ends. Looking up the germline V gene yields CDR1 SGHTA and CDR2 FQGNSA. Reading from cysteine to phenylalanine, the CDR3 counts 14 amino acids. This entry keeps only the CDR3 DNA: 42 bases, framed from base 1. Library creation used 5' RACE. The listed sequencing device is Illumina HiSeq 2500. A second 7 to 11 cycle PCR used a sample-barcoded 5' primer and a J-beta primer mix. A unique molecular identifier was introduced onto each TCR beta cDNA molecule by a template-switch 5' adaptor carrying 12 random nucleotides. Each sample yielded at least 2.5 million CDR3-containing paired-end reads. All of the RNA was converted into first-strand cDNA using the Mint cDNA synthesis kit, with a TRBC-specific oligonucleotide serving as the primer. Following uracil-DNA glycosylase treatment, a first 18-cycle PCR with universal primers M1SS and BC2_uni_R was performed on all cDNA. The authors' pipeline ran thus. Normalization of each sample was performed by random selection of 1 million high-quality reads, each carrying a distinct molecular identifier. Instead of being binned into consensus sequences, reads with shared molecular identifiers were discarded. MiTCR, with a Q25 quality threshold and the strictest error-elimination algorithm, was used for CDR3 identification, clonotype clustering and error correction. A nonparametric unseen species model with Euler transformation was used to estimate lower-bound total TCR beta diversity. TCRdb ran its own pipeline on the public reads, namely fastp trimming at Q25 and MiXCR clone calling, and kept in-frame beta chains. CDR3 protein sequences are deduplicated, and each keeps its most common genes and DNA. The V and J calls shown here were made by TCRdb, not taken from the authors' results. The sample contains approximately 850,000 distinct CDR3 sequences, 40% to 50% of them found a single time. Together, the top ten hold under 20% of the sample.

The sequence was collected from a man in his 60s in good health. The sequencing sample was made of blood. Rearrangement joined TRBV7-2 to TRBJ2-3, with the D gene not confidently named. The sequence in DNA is TGTGCCAGCAGCGTCAAGGATGGCACAGATACGCAGTATTTT. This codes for CASSVKDGTDTQYF.